The entry that follows covers one TCR beta chain sequence. Which antigen it targets is not known. No per-base quality is available; no much larger clone lies one base away. Resection was performed on patients in Japan or China between the mid-2010s and the late 2010s. Two lung cancer pathologists independently confirmed the histologic diagnosis of each case on H&E slides. FFPE tissue was used for DNA isolation with the AllPrep DNA/RNA FFPE Kit. This sample was included in a study of immune evolution from preneoplasia to lung adenocarcinoma listed by TCRdb under 2021. Looking at the study overall: The study profiled immune contexture across lung adenocarcinoma precursors and invasive adenocarcinoma using immune gene expression, TCR sequencing and multiplex immunofluorescence. Sample size was determined by specimen availability and not by a prior power calculation. The immune data were combined with whole exome sequencing and methylation data from the same cohort of nodules. According to the study, 95 to 120 samples went through TCR sequencing. Resected precursor lesions (AAH, AIS, MIA) and invasive adenocarcinomas were compared against paired morphologically normal lung tissue. POLYSOLVER was used to infer Class I HLA alleles from exome data, and LOHHLA was used to detect allele-specific HLA loss. The overall cohort was made up of about 50 patients with pulmonary nodules who had surgical resection. TCR sequencing data were obtained from around 51 patients. What the research found in general, with its limitations: The findings rested on association rather than direct causation, and larger cohorts with long-term follow-up and longitudinal biopsies were considered necessary. Normal lung showed the highest clonality, whereas later-stage lesions appeared to have higher T cell density and diversity but lower clonality. All patients were from Japan and China, so applicability to Western populations was uncertain. The highest top T cell clone frequencies were observed in normal lung, and a progressive decrease in top T cell clone frequencies appeared to occur from AAH through AIS, MIA and invasive adenocarcinoma.

TCR beta CDR3 regions were sequenced from DNA using the immunoSEQ hsTCRbeta Kit. The paper's processing steps were these. The ImmunoSEQ Analyzer was used to analyse the TCR sequencing data. T cell clonality was defined as 1 minus Pielou's evenness, calculated on productive rearrangements. The inverse Simpson index, applied to productive templates, was used to measure T cell diversity. T cell density was TCR beta template counts normalized to usable DNA, estimated by amplifying and sequencing housekeeping genes. Two-sided Kruskal-Wallis tests were used to compare TCR metrics between histologic stages. This immuneACCESS table, as held by TCRdb, lists in-frame sequences with V and J called but not all clones. Of the missing ones, under half trace to an unresolved V gene in checked studies; the others have no known cause. V, J and clone size derive from that table, while D and trimming were established from the DNA sequence. Counted in this sample were thousands of clones; roughly 79% of them appeared once. Together, the top ten hold roughly 5.6% of the sample.

Including the terminal cysteine and phenylalanine, the CDR3 comprises 13 residues. The entry retains the CDR3 DNA only, 39 bases that are in frame from base 1. V and J are truncated by 8 bases and 2 bases respectively, leaving an intervening sequence of 13 bases. According to the germline V gene, CDR1 reads MDHEN and CDR2 reads SYDVKM. The sequence was collected from a person aged 65 to 85 with lung adenocarcinoma. The chain is encoded by TRBV28 joined to TRBJ2-7; the D gene is possibly TRBD1 or TRBD2, with 5 bases matching each. The sequencing input was FFPE adjacent normal lung tissue. The sequence in DNA is TGTGCCAGCTCCGGGACGAATACCTACGAGCAGTACTTC. This encodes CASSGTNTYEQYF.